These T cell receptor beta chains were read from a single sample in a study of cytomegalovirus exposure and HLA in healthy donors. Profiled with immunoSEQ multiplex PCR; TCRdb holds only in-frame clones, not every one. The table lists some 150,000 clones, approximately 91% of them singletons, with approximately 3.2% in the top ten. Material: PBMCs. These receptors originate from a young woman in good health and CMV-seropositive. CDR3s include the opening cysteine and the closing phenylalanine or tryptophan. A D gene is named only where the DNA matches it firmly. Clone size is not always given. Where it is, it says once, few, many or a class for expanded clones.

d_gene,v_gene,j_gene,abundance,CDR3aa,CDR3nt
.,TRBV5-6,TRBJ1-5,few,CASSPAGGQSNQPQHF,TGTGCCAGCAGCCCCGCGGGCGGGCAGAGCAATCAGCCCCAGCATTTT
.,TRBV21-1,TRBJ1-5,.,CASSKEVTGPQPQHF,TGTGCCAGCAGCAAAGAGGTCACGGGTCCTCAGCCCCAGCATTTT
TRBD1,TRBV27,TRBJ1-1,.,CASSIGQVKSNTEAFF,TGTGCCAGCAGTATCGGACAGGTTAAATCGAACACTGAAGCTTTCTTT
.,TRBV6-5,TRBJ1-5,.,CASSYSPGGGPQHF,TGTGCCAGCAGTTACTCGCCGGGAGGGGGGCCCCAGCATTTT
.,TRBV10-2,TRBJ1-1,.,CASSENRVTEAFF,TGCGCCAGCAGTGAGAACAGGGTTACTGAAGCTTTCTTT
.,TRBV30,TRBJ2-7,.,CAWSLTVPGRSYEQYF,TGTGCCTGGAGCCTGACCGTACCGGGAAGATCCTACGAGCAGTACTTC
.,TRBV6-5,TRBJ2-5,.,CASSYVFRETQYF,TGTGCCAGCAGTTACGTATTTCGGGAGACCCAGTACTTC
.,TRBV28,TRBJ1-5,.,CASSPRQGISNQPQHF,TGTGCCAGCAGTCCTCGGCAGGGAATTAGCAATCAGCCCCAGCATTTT
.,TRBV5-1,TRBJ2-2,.,CASSSWQVNTGELFF,TGCGCCAGCAGCTCCTGGCAAGTTAACACCGGGGAGCTGTTTTTT
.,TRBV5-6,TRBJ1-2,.,CASSLDRSLGYTF,TGTGCCAGCAGCTTGGACAGGTCGCTAGGCTACACCTTC
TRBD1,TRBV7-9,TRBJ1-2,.,CASSLDRTGNYGYTF,TGTGCCAGCAGCTTAGATCGGACAGGGAACTATGGCTACACCTTC
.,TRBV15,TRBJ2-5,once,CATSRGGAMETQYF,TGTGCCACCAGCAGAGGTGGGGCTATGGAGACCCAGTACTTC
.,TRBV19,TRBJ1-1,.,CASTWNTEAFF,TGTGCCAGTACTTGGAACACTGAAGCTTTCTTT
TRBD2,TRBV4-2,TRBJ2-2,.,CASSPLGLAPSTGELFF,TGTGCCAGCAGCCCCCTGGGACTAGCGCCGAGCACCGGGGAGCTGTTTTTT
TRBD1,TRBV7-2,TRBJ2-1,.,CASSPGQVHNEQFF,TGTGCCAGCAGCCCGGGACAGGTACACAATGAGCAGTTCTTC
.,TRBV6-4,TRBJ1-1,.,CASSVEEDTEAFF,TGTGCCAGCAGTGTCGAGGAGGACACTGAAGCTTTCTTT
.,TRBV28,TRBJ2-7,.,CASSLEKPYEQYF,TGTGCCAGCAGTTTGGAGAAACCCTACGAGCAGTACTTC
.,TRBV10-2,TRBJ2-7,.,CASSESGVGTYEQYF,TGCGCCAGCAGTGAGTCGGGAGTGGGTACCTACGAGCAGTACTTC
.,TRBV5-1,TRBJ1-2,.,CASSSLNRVEGYTF,TGCGCCAGCAGCTCCCTCAACAGGGTGGAGGGCTACACCTTC
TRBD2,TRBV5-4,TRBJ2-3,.,CASSSSGSLTDTQYF,TGTGCCAGCAGCTCTAGCGGGAGTTTAACAGATACGCAGTATTTT
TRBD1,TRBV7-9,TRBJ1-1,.,CASSPRTGDTEAFF,TGTGCCAGCAGCCCGAGGACAGGGGACACTGAAGCTTTCTTT
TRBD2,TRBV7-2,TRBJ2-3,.,CASSMAGLVDTQYF,TGTGCCAGCAGCATGGCGGGACTAGTAGATACGCAGTATTTT
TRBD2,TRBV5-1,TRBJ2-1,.,CASSSQTSNNEQFF,TGCGCCAGCAGCTCTCAGACTAGCAACAATGAGCAGTTCTTC
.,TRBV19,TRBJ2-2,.,CASSIGQGGPNTGELFF,TGTGCCAGTAGTATCGGACAGGGAGGGCCGAACACCGGGGAGCTGTTTTTT
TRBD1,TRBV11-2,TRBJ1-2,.,CASGQDYGYTF,TGTGCCAGCGGACAGGACTATGGCTACACCTTC
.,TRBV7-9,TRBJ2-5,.,CASSLVSPSQPSDF,TGTGCCAGCAGCTTAGTTTCGCCTTCACAACCAAGCGACTTC
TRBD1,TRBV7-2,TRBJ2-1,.,CASSKGGQGGYNEQFF,TGTGCCAGCAGTAAAGGGGGACAGGGTGGCTACAATGAGCAGTTCTTC
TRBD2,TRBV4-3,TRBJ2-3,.,CASSQVWLASGTKTDTQYF,TGCGCCAGCAGCCAAGTGTGGCTGGCTAGCGGGACGAAGACAGATACGCAGTATTTT
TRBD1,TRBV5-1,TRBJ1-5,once,CASSETGLANQPQHF,TGCGCCAGCAGCGAGACAGGGTTGGCCAATCAGCCCCAGCATTTT
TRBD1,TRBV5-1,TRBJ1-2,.,CASSLLRDSLYGYTF,TGCGCCAGCAGCTTGCTTCGGGACAGCCTTTATGGCTACACCTTC
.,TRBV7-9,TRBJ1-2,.,CASSLNQGFSGYTF,TGTGCCAGCAGCTTGAATCAGGGTTTTTCTGGCTACACCTTC
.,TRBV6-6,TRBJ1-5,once,CASSYSAGVQPQHF,TGTGCCAGCAGTTACTCGGCAGGGGTTCAGCCCCAGCATTTT
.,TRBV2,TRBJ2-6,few,CASRDFSSGANVLTF,TGTGCCAGCAGAGACTTTAGCTCTGGGGCCAACGTCCTGACTTTC
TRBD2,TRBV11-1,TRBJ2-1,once,CASRIAGPSYNEQFF,TGTGCCAGCAGAATAGCGGGGCCCTCCTACAATGAGCAGTTCTTC
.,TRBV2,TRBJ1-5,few,CASSVDRGNQPQHF,TGTGCCAGCAGTGTCGATAGAGGGAACCAGCCCCAGCATTTT
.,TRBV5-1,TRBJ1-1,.,CASSLGSDTEAFF,TGCGCCAGCAGCTTGGGGAGTGACACTGAAGCTTTCTTT
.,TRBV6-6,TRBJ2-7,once,CASSYGTTDYEQYF,TGTGCCAGCAGTTACGGGACAACCGACTACGAGCAGTACTTC
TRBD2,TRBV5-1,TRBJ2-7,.,CASSLEAGVYEQYF,TGCGCCAGCAGCTTGGAAGCGGGAGTCTACGAGCAGTACTTC
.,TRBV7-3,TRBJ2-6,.,CASSLQGGASGANVLTF,TGTGCCAGCAGCTTACAGGGGGGAGCCTCTGGGGCCAACGTCCTGACTTTC
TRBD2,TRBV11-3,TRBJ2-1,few,CASRPQREGYNEQFF,TGTGCCAGCAGGCCCCAGCGGGAGGGATACAATGAGCAGTTCTTC
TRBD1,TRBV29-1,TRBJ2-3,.,CSVPGQGARFMVQYF,TGCAGCGTACCGGGACAGGGGGCCCGATTTATGGTGCAGTATTTT
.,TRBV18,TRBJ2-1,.,CASSPPGGSDNEQFF,TGTGCCAGCTCACCACCCGGTGGGAGCGACAATGAGCAGTTCTTC
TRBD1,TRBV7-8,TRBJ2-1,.,CASTHTGVDEQFF,TGTGCCAGCACCCATACAGGGGTCGATGAGCAGTTCTTC
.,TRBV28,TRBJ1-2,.,CASSFSGGHYGYTF,TGTGCCAGCAGTTTCTCGGGAGGGCACTATGGCTACACCTTC